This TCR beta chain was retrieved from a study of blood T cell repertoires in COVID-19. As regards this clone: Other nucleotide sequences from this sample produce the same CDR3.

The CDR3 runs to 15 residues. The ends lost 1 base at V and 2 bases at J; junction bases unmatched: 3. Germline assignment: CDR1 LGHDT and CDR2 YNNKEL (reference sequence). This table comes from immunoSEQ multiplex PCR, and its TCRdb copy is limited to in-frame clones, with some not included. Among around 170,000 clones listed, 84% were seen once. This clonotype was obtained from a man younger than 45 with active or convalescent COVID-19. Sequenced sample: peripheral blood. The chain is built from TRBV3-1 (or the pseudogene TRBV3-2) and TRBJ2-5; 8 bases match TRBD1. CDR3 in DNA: TGTGCCAGCAGCCAAGCAGGACAGGGACAAGAGACCCAGTACTTC. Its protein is CASSQAGQGQETQYF.